Shown below are 7 T cell receptor beta chains from a single sample sequenced in a study of T cell responses to AZD1222 COVID-19 vaccine. TCRdb's copy holds only in-frame clones and misses some; the assay was immunoSEQ multiplex PCR. The sample carries under 75,000 clones, less than 85% recorded once. Sequenced here: peripheral blood, sampled on day 0 of AZD1222 vaccination. The receptors here all came from an adult in good health.

The V call is TRBV30, the J call TRBJ1-2, with D unclear. The CDR3 is 13 amino acids. CDR1 GTSNPN and CDR2 SVGIG come from the germline V gene (reference sequence). The germline V and J ends were trimmed by 1 base and 5 bases, with 11 bases remaining between them. CDR3 in DNA: TGTGCCTGGAGTGAGTCCAGTCTTTATGGCTACACCTTC. It specifies CAWSESSLYGYTF.

This clone appeared once. CDR3 sequence reads: CASKDRSSYNEQFF. CDR3 DNA: TGTGCCAGCAAAGACAGGAGCTCCTACAATGAGCAGTTCTTC. The chain combines TRBV19 with TRBJ2-1, with a tentative D call TRBD1 (6 bases). Trimming left V 9 bases short and J 0 bases short, with 12 bases between. This CDR3 is built from 14 residues. The V gene's germline CDR1 is LNHDA and CDR2 SQIVND (reference sequence).

This chain uses TRBV10-2 with TRBJ1-3, with 7 bases identical to TRBD1. V lost 4 bases to trimming and J lost 4 bases; unmatched junction nucleotides: 4. The CDR3 loop spans 14 amino acids. Germline V gene lookup returns CDR1 WSHSY and CDR2 SAAADI. The CDR3 nucleotides are TGCGCCAGCAGTGCTGACAGGGTGGGAAACACCATATATTTT. Residues: CASSADRVGNTIYF.

This chain uses TRBV20-1 with TRBJ2-7, with D unclear. V was trimmed by 4 bases and J by 6 bases, leaving 10 bases between them. The CDR3 length is 11 residues. CDR1 and CDR2 (germline): DFQATT, SNEGSKA (reference sequence). CDR3 DNA sequence: TGCAGTGCTACCCGTGTGGGCGAGCAGTACTTC. It specifies CSATRVGEQYF.

The chain recombines TRBV24-1 with TRBJ2-2, with 12 bases fitting TRBD2. Germline-derived CDR1 and CDR2 are KGHDR and SFDVKD. The V gene end was trimmed by 9 bases and the J gene end by 1 base; junction bases not matched to a gene: 5. CDR3 length: 16 amino acids. The CDR3 nucleotides read TGTGCCACCCCAAGGACTAGCGGGGAGAACACCGGGGAGCTGTTTTTT. Translation gives CATPRTSGENTGELFF.

This chain joins TRBV10-3 and TRBJ2-3, with unresolved D. This CDR3 comprises 14 residues. CDR1 and CDR2 (germline): ENHRY, SYGVKD. V lost 0 bases to trimming and J lost 4 bases, with 8 bases between them. DNA of the CDR3: TGTGCCATCAGTGAGTCGGGCAGCTCAGATACGCAGTATTTT. Amino acids: CAISESGSSDTQYF.

V is TRBV6-5 and J is TRBJ1-1, with a weak D call TRBD1 (5 bases). The germline V gene has CDR1 MNHEY and CDR2 SVGAGI. V lost 1 base, J lost 9 bases, and 15 bases lay in between. The CDR3 sequence is 14 residues long. The CDR3 region has the DNA TGTGCCAGCAGTTACTTAGCAATAGGGGTTAAAGCTTTCTTT. This codes for CASSYLAIGVKAFF.